These T cell receptor beta chains were read from a single sample in a study of molecular identifiers for immune sequencing clone quantification. TCRdb passed the PCR reads through MiXCR, listing each CDR3 protein once. The sample records about 640,000 distinct CDR3 sequences, 15% to 20% being singletons. The sequenced sample was naive CD8+ T cells from blood, with Jurkat cell RNA spiked in. All receptors derive from a human donor in good health. Some libraries in this study had Jurkat cell RNA spiked in. Each CDR3 is given with its conserved first and last residue. D genes are given only for firm matches. The size entry is marked missing in some rows and otherwise reads once, few, many or a size class.

size	D	V	J	length	CDR3	DNA
many	-	TRBV4-3	TRBJ2-1	18	CASSQDYGGAYFGDEQFF	-
many	-	TRBV2	TRBJ1-1	14	CASSEIVENTEAFF	TGTGCCAGCAGTGAAATCGTCGAGAACACTGAAGCTTTCTTT
few	TRBD1	TRBV27	TRBJ1-5	18	CASSLGGGGTGAGQPQHF	TGTGCCAGCAGTTTAGGCGGCGGGGGGACAGGGGCCGGACAGCCCCAGCATTTT
many	-	TRBV6-1	TRBJ2-7	11	CATFAGWEQYF	TGTGCCACCTTTGCAGGGTGGGAGCAGTACTTC
few	-	TRBV4-3	TRBJ2-1	15	CASSQDLRAEREQFF	TGCGCCAGCAGCCAAGATCTCCGAGCGGAAAGGGAGCAGTTCTTC
many	TRBD1	TRBV7-2	TRBJ1-5	16	CASSLGTVDSNQPQHF	TGTGCCAGCAGCTTGGGGACAGTTGATAGCAATCAGCCCCAGCATTTT
many	-	TRBV30	TRBJ2-7	13	CAQRTRGIYEQYF	TGTGCCCAACGAACTAGAGGAATCTACGAGCAGTACTTC
-	TRBD1	TRBV20-1	TRBJ1-2	14	CSARDRETNYGYTF	TGCAGTGCGAGGGACAGGGAAACTAACTATGGCTACACCTTC
few	TRBD1	TRBV28	TRBJ1-5	17	CASSPRQGAFSNQPQHF	TGTGCCAGCAGTCCTAGACAGGGGGCTTTTAGCAATCAGCCCCAGCATTTT
many	-	TRBV27	TRBJ2-7	11	CASSIAGEQYF	TGTGCCAGCAGCATAGCAGGGGAGCAGTACTTC
many	-	TRBV7-2	TRBJ2-7	12	CASSPPRGEQYF	TGTGCCAGCAGCCCGCCACGAGGAGAGCAGTACTTC
few	-	TRBV4-3	TRBJ2-1	13	CASSRVLSNEQFF	TGCGCCAGCAGCCGAGTCCTATCCAATGAGCAGTTCTTC
many	TRBD2	TRBV19	TRBJ2-3	16	CASSHILAFSTDTQYF	TGTGCCAGTAGTCACATACTAGCGTTTAGCACAGATACGCAGTATTTT
many	-	TRBV20-1	TRBJ1-1	14	CSATFRTENTEAFF	TGCAGTGCTACCTTTAGGACCGAGAACACTGAAGCTTTCTTT
-	-	TRBV4-3	TRBJ2-5	16	CASSQVLAVSRETQYF	TGCGCCAGCAGCCAAGTTTTGGCGGTATCAAGAGAAACCCAGTACTTC
many	-	TRBV4-1	TRBJ1-1	15	CASSQDLFMNTEAFF	TGCGCCAGCAGCCAAGATCTGTTCATGAACACTGAAGCTTTCTTT